This TCR beta chain was identified in a study of blood T cell repertoires in COVID-19. Study context: Acute-phase and convalescent COVID-19 samples originated in the United States, Italy and Spain. The cDNA or gDNA used as material had been derived from T cells, B-cell-depleted T cells, or PBMCs.

V shed 7 bases and J shed 3 bases, with 9 bases lying between them. Germline-derived CDR1 and CDR2 are SGHTA and FQGNSA. CDR3 length: 12 amino acids. Original processing methods: Amplification of reference gene primers was used by the study to estimate nucleated cell counts. Profiled with immunoSEQ multiplex PCR; TCRdb holds only in-frame clones, not every one. Clone size and the V and J calls come from that table; the DNA yielded D and trimming. The table shows about 170,000 clones, with 85% to 90% occurring only once. This clonotype was obtained from a man aged 18 to 30 with active or convalescent COVID-19. Input material: peripheral blood. The chain has TRBV7-2 and TRBJ1-1, with a possible D match to TRBD1 (6 bases). The CDR3 reads CASKGQYTEAFF. The CDR3, as DNA: TGTGCCAGCAAAGGACAGTACACTGAAGCTTTCTTT.